This TCR beta chain is from a study of cytomegalovirus exposure and HLA in healthy donors. Findings of the study overall: TCR sequences were mostly rare, though some public TCRs occurred in many donors. A reported reduction in N-insertions relative to the 666-donor mean was seen in an Asian-associated ancestry cluster in a later analysis. The authors listed approximately 150 TCR beta chains as cytomegalovirus-associated. V- and J-gene trimming of TCR beta was linked (in a later analysis) to a missense DCLRE1C variant.

The study ran its PCR with 60 Vbeta and 13 Jbeta primers. Produced via immunoSEQ multiplex PCR; TCRdb's table is partial and in-frame only. The sample lists about 55,000 clones; 77% were seen once. V was clipped by 0 bases and J by 6 bases; unmatched bases: 4. Germline-derived CDR1 and CDR2 are MNHEY and SVGAGI. There are 15 residues in the CDR3. This clone was recorded only once. The antigen remains undetermined. This same CDR3 is encoded by further DNA sequences in the sample. The sequenced material came from PBMCs. The rearrangement joins TRBV6-5 to TRBJ2-3, with 9 bases matching TRBD1. The sequence was obtained from a female donor in good health and CMV-seronegative. The CDR3 loop reads CASSYSGTGLDTQYF. CDR3 nucleotides: TGTGCCAGCAGTTACTCGGGGACAGGGCTTGATACGCAGTATTTT.